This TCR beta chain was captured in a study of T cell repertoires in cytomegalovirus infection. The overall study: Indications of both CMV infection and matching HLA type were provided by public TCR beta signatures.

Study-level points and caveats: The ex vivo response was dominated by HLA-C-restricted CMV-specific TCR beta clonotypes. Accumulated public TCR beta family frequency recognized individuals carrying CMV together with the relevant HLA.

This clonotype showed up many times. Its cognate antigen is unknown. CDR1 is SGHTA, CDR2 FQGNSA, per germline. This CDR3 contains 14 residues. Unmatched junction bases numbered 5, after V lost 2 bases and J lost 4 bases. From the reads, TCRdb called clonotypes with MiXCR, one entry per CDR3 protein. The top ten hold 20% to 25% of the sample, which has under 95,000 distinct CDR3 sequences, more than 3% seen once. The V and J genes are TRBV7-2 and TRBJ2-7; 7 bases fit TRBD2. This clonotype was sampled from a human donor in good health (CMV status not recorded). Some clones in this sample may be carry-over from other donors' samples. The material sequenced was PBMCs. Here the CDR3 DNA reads TGTGCCAGCAGCTTAAGTGTGGGAGGGTACGAGCAGTACTTC. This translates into CASSLSVGGYEQYF.